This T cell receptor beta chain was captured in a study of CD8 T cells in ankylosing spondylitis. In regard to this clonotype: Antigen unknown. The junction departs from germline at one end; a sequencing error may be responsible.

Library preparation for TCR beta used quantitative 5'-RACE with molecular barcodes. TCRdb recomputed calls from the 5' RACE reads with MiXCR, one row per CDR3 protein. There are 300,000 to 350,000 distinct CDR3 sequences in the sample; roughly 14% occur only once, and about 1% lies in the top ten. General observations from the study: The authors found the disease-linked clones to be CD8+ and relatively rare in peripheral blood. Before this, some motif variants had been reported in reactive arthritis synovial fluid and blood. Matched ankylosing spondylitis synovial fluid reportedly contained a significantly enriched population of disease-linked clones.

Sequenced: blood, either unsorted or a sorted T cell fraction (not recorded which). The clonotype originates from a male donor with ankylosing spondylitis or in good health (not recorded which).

The CDR3 is CASSVDGLVSYEQYF. Written as DNA, the CDR3 is TGTGCCAGCAGCGTAGACGGGCTAGTTTCCTACGAGCAGTACTTC. The chain combines TRBV11-2 with TRBJ2-7; D is uncertain. CDR1 and CDR2 (germline): SGHAT, FQNNGV. This CDR3 has 15 amino acids.